The clone carrying this T cell receptor beta chain was seen only a few times. Its antigen is still unknown. CDR1 is GTSNPN and CDR2 is SVGIG in the germline V gene (reference sequence). This CDR3 contains 12 residues. Primers used in a second PCR of roughly 6 to 11 cycles were a sample-barcoded 5' primer and a J-beta primer mix. TCRdb itself ran the 5' RACE reads through MiXCR, one entry per CDR3 protein. This sample has roughly 800,000 distinct CDR3 sequences, with 20% to 30% found just once. This record belongs to a study of blood T cells in healthy people across ages. General study points: Using unsorted PBMCs precluded a conclusive naive versus antigen-experienced comparison.

The same sample was also used in a study of T cells of mothers and their children. This second study says: Overlap measured in related mother-child pairs was slightly, non-significantly higher than in unrelated pairs.

The sample consisted of blood. The rearrangement links TRBV30 to TRBJ2-1; D may correspond to TRBD1 or TRBD2 (7 bases each). The DNA end lines up better with TRBJ2-7; the J call may be wrong. The clonotype comes from a boy between 10 and 17 years old in good health. CDR3 bases: TGTGCCTGGAGTGATCAGGGGGGGAGGCAGTACTTC. Encoded protein: CAWSDQGGRQYF.